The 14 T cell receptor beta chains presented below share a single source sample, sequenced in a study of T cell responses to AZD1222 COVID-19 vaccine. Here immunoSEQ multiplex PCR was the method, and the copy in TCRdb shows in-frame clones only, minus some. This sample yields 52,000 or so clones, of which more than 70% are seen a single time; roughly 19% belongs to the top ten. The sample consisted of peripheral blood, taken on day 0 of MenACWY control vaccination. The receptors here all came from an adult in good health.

CDR3 sequence (DNA): TGTGCCAGTACCCCCCCCGGGGTAGCGGGAGGGCGGGGGGCCTACGAGCAGTACTTC. This translates into CASTPPGVAGGRGAYEQYF. The V gene is TRBV19, the J gene TRBJ2-7, with TRBD2 matching over 11 bases. Germline loops: CDR1 LNHDA, CDR2 SQIVND (reference sequence). Trimming cost V 7 bases and J 2 bases; bases outside gene matches: 19. The CDR3 has 19 amino acids.

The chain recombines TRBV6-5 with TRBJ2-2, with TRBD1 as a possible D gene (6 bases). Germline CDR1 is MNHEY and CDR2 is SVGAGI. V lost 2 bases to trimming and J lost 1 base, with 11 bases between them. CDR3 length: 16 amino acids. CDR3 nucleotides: TGTGCCAGCAGTTACGAGGCAGGGGTGAACACCGGGGAGCTGTTTTTT. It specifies CASSYEAGVNTGELFF.

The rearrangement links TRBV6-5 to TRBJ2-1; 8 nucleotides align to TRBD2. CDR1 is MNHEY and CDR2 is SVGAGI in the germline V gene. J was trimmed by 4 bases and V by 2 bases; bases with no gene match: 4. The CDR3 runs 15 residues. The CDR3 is CASSYQREGYNEQFF. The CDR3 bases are TGTGCCAGCAGTTACCAACGGGAGGGATACAATGAGCAGTTCTTC.

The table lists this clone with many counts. In DNA, the CDR3 is TGTGCCAGCAGCTCCCTGACAGGGGGCGCGGGAAACACCATATATTTT. Translation gives CASSSLTGGAGNTIYF. J is TRBJ1-3 and V is TRBV13, with 10 bases lining up with TRBD1. V lost 4 bases, J lost 4 bases, and 7 bases stayed unmatched. The CDR3 sequence is 16 residues long. Germline V gene data show CDR1 as PRHDT and CDR2 as FYEKMQ (reference sequence).

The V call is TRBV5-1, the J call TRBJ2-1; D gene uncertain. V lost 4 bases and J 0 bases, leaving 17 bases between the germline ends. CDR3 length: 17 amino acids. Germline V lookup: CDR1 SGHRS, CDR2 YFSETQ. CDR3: CASSPNGRESSYNEQFF. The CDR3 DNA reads TGCGCCAGCAGCCCAAACGGGCGAGAGAGCTCCTACAATGAGCAGTTCTTC.

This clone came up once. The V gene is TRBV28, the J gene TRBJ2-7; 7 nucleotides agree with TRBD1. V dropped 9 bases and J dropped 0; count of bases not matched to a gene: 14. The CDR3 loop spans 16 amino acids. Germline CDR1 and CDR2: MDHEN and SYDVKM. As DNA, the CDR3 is TGTGCCAGTGAAAGACAGGGAATGGGGCCCTCCTACGAGCAGTACTTC. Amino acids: CASERQGMGPSYEQYF.

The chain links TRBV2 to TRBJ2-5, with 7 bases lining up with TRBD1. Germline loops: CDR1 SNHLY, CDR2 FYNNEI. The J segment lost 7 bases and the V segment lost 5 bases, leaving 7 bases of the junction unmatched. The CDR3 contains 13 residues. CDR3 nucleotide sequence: TGTGCCAGCAGTCCGACAGGGACCGGGACCCAGTACTTC. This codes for CASSPTGTGTQYF.

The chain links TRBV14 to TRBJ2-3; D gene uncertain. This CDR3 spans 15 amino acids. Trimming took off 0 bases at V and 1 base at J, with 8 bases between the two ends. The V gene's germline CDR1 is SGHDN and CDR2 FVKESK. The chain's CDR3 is CASSQEPRGTDTQYF. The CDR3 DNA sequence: TGTGCCAGCAGCCAAGAACCCCGTGGCACAGATACGCAGTATTTT.

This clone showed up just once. The CDR3 DNA follows: TGTGCCAGCAGTTTAAACGAGACGGGGAATAATTCACCCCTCCACTTT. It encodes CASSLNETGNNSPLHF. The gene calls are TRBV27 and TRBJ1-6, with no clear D. V was pared by 2 bases and J by 5 bases, with 13 bases between. The CDR3 loop spans 16 amino acids. Germline CDR1 MNHEY, CDR2 SMNVEV (reference sequence).

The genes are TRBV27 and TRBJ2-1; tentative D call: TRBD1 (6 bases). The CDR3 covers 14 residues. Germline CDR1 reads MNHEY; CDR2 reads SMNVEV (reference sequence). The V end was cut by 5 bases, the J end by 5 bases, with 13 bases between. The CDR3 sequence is CASSQWGPDNEQFF. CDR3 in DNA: TGTGCCAGCAGTCAATGGGGGCCCGACAATGAGCAGTTCTTC.

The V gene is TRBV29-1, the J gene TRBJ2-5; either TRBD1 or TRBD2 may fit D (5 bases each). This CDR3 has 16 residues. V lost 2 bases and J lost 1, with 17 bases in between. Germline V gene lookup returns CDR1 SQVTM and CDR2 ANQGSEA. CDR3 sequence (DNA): TGCAGCGTTGAATACGGGGCTCTCCTCGGCCAAGAGACCCAGTACTTC. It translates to CSVEYGALLGQETQYF.

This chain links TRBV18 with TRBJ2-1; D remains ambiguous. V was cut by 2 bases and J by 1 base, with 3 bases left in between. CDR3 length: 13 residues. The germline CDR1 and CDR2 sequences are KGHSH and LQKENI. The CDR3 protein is CASSPGSYNEQFF. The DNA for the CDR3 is TGTGCCAGCTCACCAGGGTCCTACAATGAGCAGTTCTTC.

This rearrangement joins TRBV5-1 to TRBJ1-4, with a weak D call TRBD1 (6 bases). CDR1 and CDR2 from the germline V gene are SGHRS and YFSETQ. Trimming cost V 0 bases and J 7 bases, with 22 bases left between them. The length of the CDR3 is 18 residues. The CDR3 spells CASSLAFGGQGGFEKLFF. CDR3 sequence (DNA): TGCGCCAGCAGCTTGGCCTTCGGGGGACAAGGTGGATTTGAAAAACTGTTTTTT.

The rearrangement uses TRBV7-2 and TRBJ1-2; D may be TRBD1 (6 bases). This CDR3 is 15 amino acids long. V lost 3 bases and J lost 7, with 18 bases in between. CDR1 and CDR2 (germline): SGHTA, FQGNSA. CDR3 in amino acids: CASSLNPSGASGYTF. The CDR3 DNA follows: TGTGCCAGCAGCTTGAACCCCTCAGGGGCCTCTGGCTACACCTTC.